The rows below give T cell receptor beta chains drawn from one sample of a study of blood T cell repertoires in COVID-19. TCRdb's table, derived via immunoSEQ multiplex PCR, lists solely in-frame clones and lacks some. Of roughly 260,000 clones listed, about 91% were seen once; the top ten hold about 2.5%. Sequenced sample: peripheral blood. These receptors originate from a person between 18 and 35 years old with COVID-19, enrolled during active disease. Each CDR3 is given with its conserved first and last residue. A D gene is named only where the DNA matches it firmly. Size values are once, few and many counts, or a class for expanded clones, and some rows have none.

v_call	d_call	j_call	cdr3_length	clone_size	cdr3_aa	cdr3_nt
TRBV4-1	TRBD2	TRBJ2-7	12	-	CANKRGRYEQYF	TGCGCCAACAAGCGGGGGAGGTACGAGCAGTACTTC
TRBV24-1	-	TRBJ1-1	16	-	CATSDSLGMWEAEAFF	TGTGCCACCAGTGATTCTCTAGGGATGTGGGAGGCTGAAGCTTTCTTT
TRBV29-1	-	TRBJ2-1	17	-	CSVEDIQDSPSYNEQFF	TGCAGCGTTGAAGATATCCAGGACAGTCCCTCCTACAATGAGCAGTTCTTC
TRBV5-1	-	TRBJ1-1	14	once	CASSSSGGNTEAFF	TGCGCCAGCAGCAGCTCGGGGGGGAACACTGAAGCTTTCTTT
TRBV5-4	TRBD2	TRBJ2-1	15	-	CASSSLKVAGVEQFF	TGTGCCAGCAGCTCCCTGAAGGTAGCGGGAGTGGAGCAGTTCTTC
TRBV29-1	-	TRBJ2-7	13	-	CSARAPSSYEQYF	TGCAGCGCCAGGGCCCCGAGCTCCTACGAGCAGTACTTC
TRBV7-7	TRBD1	TRBJ2-7	14	-	CASSRGTGGYEQYF	TGTGCCAGCAGCCGGGGGACAGGGGGTTACGAGCAGTACTTC
TRBV6-6	-	TRBJ2-3	12	-	CASSYTRDTQYF	TGTGCCAGCAGTTATACAAGAGATACGCAGTATTTT
TRBV27	-	TRBJ1-5	16	-	CASSLWGRNSLEPQHF	TGTGCCAGCAGTTTATGGGGGCGAAATAGTTTGGAGCCCCAGCATTTT
TRBV5-1	-	TRBJ1-4	12	-	CASRDSNEKLFF	TGCGCCAGCAGGGACTCAAATGAAAAACTGTTTTTT
TRBV5-1	-	TRBJ1-4	12	-	CASSSTGEKLFF	TGCGCCAGCAGCTCAACAGGGGAAAAACTGTTTTTT
TRBV29-1	-	TRBJ2-1	14	-	CSAPGTPKYNEQFF	TGCAGCGCTCCCGGGACTCCAAAGTACAATGAGCAGTTCTTC
TRBV11-3	TRBD2	TRBJ2-3	16	-	CASSLGLAGATDTQYF	TGTGCCAGCAGCCTAGGACTAGCGGGAGCTACAGATACGCAGTATTTT
TRBV7-8	-	TRBJ1-5	13	few	CASSLEEGSPQHF	TGTGCCAGCAGCTTAGAGGAGGGGTCGCCCCAGCATTTT
TRBV29-1	TRBD1	TRBJ2-7	11	-	CSAAGGTMQYF	TGCAGCGCCGCAGGGGGCACTATGCAGTACTTC
TRBV15	-	TRBJ1-4	15	-	CATRVGTGTGEKLFF	TGTGCCACCAGGGTGGGAACAGGGACCGGAGAAAAACTGTTTTTT
TRBV4-1	-	TRBJ2-4	13	-	CASSHPSMDIQYF	TGCGCCAGCAGCCATCCTAGCATGGACATTCAGTACTTC
TRBV2	-	TRBJ1-6	14	-	CASSESRDTSPLHF	TGTGCCAGCAGTGAGAGTCGGGACACCTCACCCCTCCACTTT
TRBV5-1	TRBD1	TRBJ2-7	14	-	CASSSGGALSEQYF	TGCGCCAGCAGCTCAGGGGGCGCCTTGTCCGAGCAGTACTTC
TRBV24-1	TRBD2	TRBJ2-3	21	-	CATSGYPTVGSGRGGTDTQYF	TGTGCCACCAGTGGTTACCCGACAGTTGGTAGCGGGAGGGGAGGCACAGATACGCAGTATTTT
TRBV3-1/TRBV3-2	-	TRBJ2-1	17	-	CASSQDRRGRGYNEQFF	TGTGCCAGCAGCCAAGATCGAAGGGGGAGGGGCTACAATGAGCAGTTCTTC
TRBV28	-	TRBJ1-5	12	-	CASSSGFQPQHF	TGTGCCAGCAGTTCAGGGTTTCAGCCCCAGCATTTT
TRBV18	-	TRBJ1-4	13	-	CASSPLTGEKLFF	TGTGCCAGCTCACCTCTAACCGGGGAAAAACTGTTTTTT
TRBV5-4	-	TRBJ2-6	15	-	CASLRQSSGANVLTF	TGTGCCAGCTTAAGACAGAGCTCTGGGGCCAACGTCCTGACTTTC
TRBV24-1	TRBD1	TRBJ2-1	17	-	CATSDRTPGGFSDEQFF	TGTGCCACCAGTGATCGGACCCCAGGGGGTTTTTCGGATGAGCAGTTCTTC
TRBV30	TRBD1	TRBJ2-7	13	-	CAWSRDRPYEQYF	TGTGCCTGGAGTCGGGACAGGCCCTACGAGCAGTACTTC
TRBV3-1/TRBV3-2	-	TRBJ2-6	17	-	CASSQDRPFSGANVLTF	TGTGCCAGCAGCCAAGACAGGCCCTTCTCTGGGGCCAACGTCCTGACTTTC
TRBV11-2	-	TRBJ1-6	13	-	CASSRGNNSPLHF	TGTGCCAGCAGCAGGGGAAATAATTCACCCCTCCACTTT
TRBV11-2	TRBD1	TRBJ2-2	14	-	CASSWDRRAGELFF	TGTGCCAGCAGCTGGGACAGGAGGGCCGGGGAGCTGTTTTTT
TRBV24-1	-	TRBJ1-2	13	few	CATSERGAFGYTF	TGTGCCACCAGTGAACGGGGGGCTTTTGGCTACACCTTC
TRBV3-1/TRBV3-2	-	TRBJ2-3	14	-	CASSQASELDTQYF	TGTGCCAGCAGCCAAGCTAGTGAGCTAGATACGCAGTATTTT
TRBV19	-	TRBJ1-5	15	-	CASSISGMSNQPQHF	TGTGCCAGTAGTATTTCTGGCATGAGCAATCAGCCCCAGCATTTT
TRBV5-1	TRBD1	TRBJ2-6	20	-	CASSWPLGTGSSSGANVLTF	TGCGCCAGCAGCTGGCCCCTTGGGACAGGGTCGTCCTCTGGGGCCAACGTCCTGACTTTC
TRBV2	-	TRBJ1-1	14	once	CASLNGQKNTEAFF	TGTGCCAGCTTAAACGGACAAAAGAACACTGAAGCTTTCTTT
TRBV3-1/TRBV3-2	TRBD2	TRBJ2-7	16	-	CASSFRQLADSYEQYF	TGTGCCAGCAGCTTCAGACAACTAGCGGACTCCTACGAGCAGTACTTC
TRBV5-4	TRBD2	TRBJ2-1	16	-	CASSLEVAGPWGEQFF	TGTGCCAGCAGCTTGGAGGTAGCGGGACCCTGGGGTGAGCAGTTCTTC
TRBV28	-	TRBJ1-1	14	-	CASHTGRMNTEAFF	TGTGCCAGTCATACAGGGAGAATGAACACTGAAGCTTTCTTT
TRBV7-3	-	TRBJ2-3	16	-	CASSLGLSPWSDTQYF	TGTGCCAGCAGCTTAGGACTAAGCCCTTGGTCAGATACGCAGTATTTT
TRBV11-2	TRBD2	TRBJ2-5	17	-	CASSFGLAGGGMETQYF	TGTGCCAGCAGCTTCGGACTAGCGGGAGGGGGGATGGAGACCCAGTACTTC
TRBV6-5	-	TRBJ2-1	15	-	CASGRLDSGYNEQFF	TGTGCCAGCGGGAGGCTGGACTCGGGGTACAATGAGCAGTTCTTC
TRBV5-4	-	TRBJ2-7	13	once	CASSFEVAYEQYF	TGTGCCAGCAGCTTCGAGGTGGCCTACGAGCAGTACTTC
TRBV15	-	TRBJ2-7	17	-	CATSRDLSSPILYEQYF	TGTGCCACCAGCAGAGATTTGTCATCCCCAATACTGTACGAGCAGTACTTC
TRBV5-4	TRBD2	TRBJ2-3	16	-	CASSSEGLAGTDTQYF	TGTGCCAGCAGCTCCGAGGGACTAGCGGGAACAGATACGCAGTATTTT
TRBV30	-	TRBJ1-4	14	-	CAWSDGQSFSQLFF	TGTGCCTGGAGCGATGGACAGTCCTTTTCCCAACTGTTTTTT
TRBV4-1	TRBD1	TRBJ1-1	18	-	CASSQDDRDRGRNTEAFF	TGCGCCAGCAGCCAAGATGACCGGGACAGGGGGCGGAACACTGAAGCTTTCTTT
TRBV3-1/TRBV3-2	-	TRBJ1-4	13	-	CASSPRDSEKLFF	TGTGCCAGCAGCCCCAGGGATTCCGAAAAACTGTTTTTT
TRBV18	TRBD1	TRBJ1-4	17	-	CASSVNRGPSTNEKLFF	TGTGCCAGCTCAGTAAACAGGGGACCTTCAACTAATGAAAAACTGTTTTTT
TRBV20-1	TRBD2	TRBJ2-7	14	-	CSASGLASVYEQYF	TGCAGTGCTAGTGGACTAGCGAGTGTCTACGAGCAGTACTTC
TRBV6-5	-	TRBJ1-1	13	-	CASSYSSGSEAFF	TGTGCCAGCAGTTACTCGAGCGGGTCTGAAGCTTTCTTT
TRBV7-9	-	TRBJ2-1	14	once	CASSLVQGWSEQFF	TGTGCCAGCAGCTTAGTGCAGGGTTGGAGTGAGCAGTTCTTC
TRBV7-9	TRBD1	TRBJ1-4	14	-	CASSSKTGPEKLFF	TGTGCCAGCAGCTCCAAGACAGGGCCTGAAAAACTGTTTTTT
TRBV7-9	-	TRBJ1-4	13	-	CASSLVENEKLFF	TGTGCCAGCAGCTTAGTCGAGAATGAAAAACTGTTTTTT
TRBV7-2	-	TRBJ1-6	13	-	CASSFYGNSPLHF	TGTGCCAGCAGCTTCTACGGGAATTCACCCCTCCACTTT
TRBV27	TRBD1	TRBJ2-7	14	-	CASSSGQGLNEQYF	TGTGCCAGCAGTTCGGGACAGGGATTAAACGAGCAGTACTTC
TRBV5-4	TRBD2	TRBJ2-1	19	few	CASSLWSLAGGRAYNEQFF	TGTGCCAGCAGCTTGTGGTCACTAGCGGGAGGGAGGGCCTACAATGAGCAGTTCTTC
TRBV7-8	TRBD1	TRBJ1-2	14	-	CASSLQGASEGYTF	TGTGCCAGCAGCCTACAGGGGGCAAGTGAGGGCTACACCTTC
TRBV7-9	TRBD1	TRBJ2-7	18	-	CASSLAPIGQGWNYEQYF	TGTGCCAGCAGCTTAGCGCCCATTGGACAGGGGTGGAACTACGAGCAGTACTTC
TRBV11-2	-	TRBJ2-1	13	-	CAGGGGPYNEQFF	TGTGCCGGGGGAGGGGGGCCCTACAATGAGCAGTTCTTC
TRBV29-1	-	TRBJ1-1	12	-	CSVEVRVGYAFF	TGCAGCGTTGAGGTCAGGGTAGGGTACGCTTTCTTT